The 24 T cell receptor beta chains listed next were all sequenced from one sample in a study of blood T cell repertoires in COVID-19. Produced via immunoSEQ multiplex PCR; TCRdb's table is partial and in-frame only. This sample yields 200,000 to 250,000 clones, of which 87% are seen a single time; about a tenth belongs to the top ten. The sequenced sample consisted of PBMCs or T cells enriched from blood (not recorded which). The receptors here all came from a man in his thirties or forties who had recovered from COVID-19.

This clone was found a few times. The gene calls are TRBV28 and TRBJ1-5, with D maybe TRBD1 (5 bases). V was clipped by 9 bases and J by 0 bases, with 12 bases between them. CDR1 is MDHEN and CDR2 is SYDVKM in the germline V gene. The CDR3 runs 14 residues. CDR3 region: CASLPGYSNQPQHF. In DNA form, the CDR3 reads TGTGCCAGTTTGCCAGGGTATAGCAATCAGCCCCAGCATTTT. Full variable domain (missing parts from reference TRBV28 and TRBJ1-5): DVKVTQSSRYLVKRTGEKVFLECVQDMDHENMFWYRQDPGLGLRLIYFSYDVKMKEKGDIPEGYSVSREKKERFSLILESASTNQTSMYLCASLPGYSNQPQHFGDGTRLSIL.

This chain uses TRBV7-9 with TRBJ1-1, with D perhaps matching TRBD1 (6 bases). Trimming took 10 bases from V and 5 from J, leaving 14 bases between them. Germline CDR1 SEHNR, CDR2 FQNEAQ (reference sequence). The CDR3 runs to 12 residues. The CDR3 reads CATNRDVTEAFF. CDR3 bases: TGTGCCACGAACAGGGATGTTACTGAAGCTTTCTTT. Drawing the rest from reference TRBV7-9 and TRBJ1-1, the complete variable domain is DTGVSQNPRHKITKRGQNVTFRCDPISEHNRLYWYRQTLGQGPEFLTYFQNEAQLEKSRLLSDRFSAERPKGSFSTLEIQRTEQGDSAMYLCATNRDVTEAFFGQGTRLTVV.

The J gene is TRBJ1-5, the V gene TRBV6-5; TRBD1 aligns across 8 bases. Germline-derived CDR1 and CDR2 are MNHEY and SVGAGI. CDR3 length: 13 amino acids. With 10 bases clipped from V and 4 bases from J, the junction kept 6 bases outside the gene matches. This CDR3 is CATGQGGNQPQHF. Written as DNA, the CDR3 is TGTGCCACCGGACAGGGCGGAAATCAGCCCCAGCATTTT.

The V gene is TRBV23-1, the J gene TRBJ1-3; the D is unclear. TRBV23-1 has ORF status, its function being uncertain. The CDR3 is 15 residues long. The V end was cut by 1 base, the J end by 5 bases, with 12 bases between. The CDR3 spells CASSQFTGGRNTIYF. CDR3 DNA: TGCGCCAGCAGTCAATTCACCGGAGGTAGAAACACCATATATTTT.

This clone was recorded a few times. The chain is built from TRBV29-1 and TRBJ2-7, with 8 positions matching TRBD1. Germline V gives CDR1 SQVTM, CDR2 ANQGSEA. V lost 3 bases and J lost 7; bases outside the gene matches: 5. The CDR3 covers 12 residues. The DNA of the CDR3 is TGCAGCGTTGACCAGCGGACAGGGGAGCAGTACTTC. Its translation is CSVDQRTGEQYF.

V and J are TRBV19 and TRBJ1-5, with 7 bases lining up with TRBD1. The germline gives CDR1 LNHDA, CDR2 SQIVND (reference sequence). The V and J ends lost 9 bases and 2 bases, in that order; junction bases with no gene match: 16. There are 17 residues in the CDR3. CDR3 sequence (DNA): TGTGCCAGCCACAAACCAGGGGGAGGAGCGGGCAATCAGCCCCAGCATTTT. It specifies CASHKPGGGAGNQPQHF. Drawing the rest from reference TRBV19 and TRBJ1-5, the complete variable domain is DGGITQSPKYLFRKEGQNVTLSCEQNLNHDAMYWYRQDPGQGLRLIYYSQIVNDFQKGDIAEGYSVSREKKESFPLTVTSAQKNPTAFYLCASHKPGGGAGNQPQHFGDGTRLSIL.

V is TRBV11-2 and J is TRBJ1-5, with D unclear. CDR1 and CDR2 from the germline V gene are SGHAT and FQNNGV. V gave up 3 bases and J gave up 5 bases, with 8 bases separating them. CDR3 length: 13 amino acids. This chain's CDR3 is CASSFHGDQPQHF. The CDR3, as DNA: TGTGCCAGCAGCTTTCACGGGGATCAGCCCCAGCATTTT.

The rearrangement joins TRBV3-1 (or the pseudogene TRBV3-2) to TRBJ1-1; TRBD1 is a possible D gene (6 bases). Trimming took 4 bases from V and 6 from J, leaving 24 bases between them. The CDR3 is 17 residues long. Germline V CDR1 and CDR2: LGHDT, YNNKEL (reference sequence). The CDR3 spells CASSLSTEIRGAAEAFF. For the CDR3, the DNA is TGTGCCAGCAGCCTCAGTACAGAGATTCGGGGGGCCGCTGAAGCTTTCTTT.

This chain links TRBV11-2 with TRBJ1-1; tentatively, D is TRBD1 (5 bases). The CDR3 covers 13 residues. The germline V gene encodes CDR1 SGHAT and CDR2 FQNNGV. The V gene lost 3 bases and the J gene lost 4 bases, with 9 bases spanning the gap. The DNA of the CDR3 is TGTGCCAGCAGCTTGAGACAGAGCACTGAAGCTTTCTTT. It encodes CASSLRQSTEAFF. The full variable domain, rest sourced from reference TRBV11-2 and TRBJ1-1, is EAGVAQSPRYKIIEKRQSVAFWCNPISGHATLYWYQQILGQGPKLLIQFQNNGVVDDSQLPKDRFSAERLKGVDSTLKIQPAKLEDSAVYLCASSLRQSTEAFFGQGTRLTVV.

The genes are TRBV7-8 and TRBJ2-3; 9 nucleotides match TRBD2. Germline V gene lookup returns CDR1 SGHVS and CDR2 FQNEAQ. Losses at the gene ends were 3 bases for V and 2 bases for J; bases not matched to a gene: 15. This CDR3 comprises 19 residues. The CDR3 reads CASSFFLLAGNLPTDTQYF. DNA for the CDR3: TGTGCCAGCAGCTTTTTCCTTCTAGCGGGAAACTTACCCACAGATACGCAGTATTTT.

The genes are TRBV19 and TRBJ2-1; D gene ambiguous. Germline CDR1 is LNHDA and CDR2 is SQIVND (reference sequence). V was cut by 5 bases and J by 2 bases, with 13 bases left in between. The CDR3 contains 15 residues. The CDR3 nucleotides read TGTGCCAGTAGTCCGGTAGCCGGTCCCTACAATGAGCAGTTCTTC. Its protein product is CASSPVAGPYNEQFF.

In this sample, this clone turned up once. The chain has TRBV9 and TRBJ2-3; D unclear. The CDR3 has 15 amino acids. The V end lost 3 bases, the J end lost 2 bases, and 13 bases lay between the germline ends. Germline CDR1 is SGDLS and CDR2 is YYNGEE. The CDR3 reads CASSGYYGSTDTQYF. DNA for the CDR3: TGTGCCAGCAGCGGATACTATGGATCCACAGATACGCAGTATTTT. The full variable domain, completed using reference TRBV9 and TRBJ2-3, is DSGVTQTPKHLITATGQRVTLRCSPRSGDLSVYWYQQSLDQGLQFLIQYYNGEERAKGNILERFSAQQFPDLHSELNLSSLELGDSALYFCASSGYYGSTDTQYFGPGTRLTVL.

The gene calls are TRBV11-2 and TRBJ2-1; 9 nucleotides line up with TRBD2. Losses at the gene ends were 8 bases for V and 3 bases for J; bases not matched to a gene: 5. The CDR3 is made up of 14 amino acids. CDR1 and CDR2 from the germline V gene are SGHAT and FQNNGV. CDR3 in amino acids: CASGETSGYNEQFF. The CDR3 bases are TGTGCCAGCGGAGAGACTAGCGGCTACAATGAGCAGTTCTTC.

The chain employs TRBV4-2 and TRBJ1-6; no firm D call. The CDR3 is 15 amino acids. The germline V and J ends were trimmed by 4 bases and 9 bases, with 16 bases remaining between them. Germline V gives CDR1 LGHNA, CDR2 YNFKEQ. The CDR3 region is CASSPKAGIGSPLHF. The CDR3 DNA sequence: TGTGCCAGCAGCCCGAAGGCGGGGATCGGTTCACCCCTCCACTTT.

V usage is TRBV23-1 and J usage is TRBJ2-5, with D perhaps matching TRBD2 (6 bases). TRBV23-1 is noted as an ORF with a role that remains uncertain. The CDR3 sequence is 23 residues long. V was clipped by 7 bases and J by 0 bases, with 39 bases between them. The DNA for the CDR3 is TGCGCCAGCACCAACGAGACTAGATTTAAGATTCTCCGGCCTGAATCTCACCAAGAGACCCAGTACTTC. Translated, it gives CASTNETRFKILRPESHQETQYF.

Written as DNA, the CDR3 is TGTGCCAGCAACAGACCCCCAGGGATCCACGAGCAGTACTTC. The encoded protein is CASNRPPGIHEQYF. The chain joins TRBV2 to TRBJ2-7, with D perhaps matching TRBD1 (5 bases). The V gene lost 7 bases and the J gene lost 5 bases, with 18 bases spanning the gap. Germline values: CDR1 SNHLY, CDR2 FYNNEI. This CDR3 has 14 residues.

The chain has TRBV30 and TRBJ2-5, with D possibly being TRBD1 (7 bases). Germline V gene data show CDR1 as GTSNPN and CDR2 as SVGIG (reference sequence). V gave up 1 base and J gave up 9 bases, with 21 bases separating them. The CDR3 covers 15 residues. This CDR3 reads CAWSGQGGLLSAQYF. As DNA, the CDR3 is TGTGCCTGGAGTGGGCAGGGGGGCCTTTTATCGGCCCAGTACTTC.

The V and J genes are TRBV2 and TRBJ1-2, with 7 nucleotides matching TRBD1. Germline CDR1 and CDR2: SNHLY and FYNNEI. V lost 4 bases to trimming and J lost 8 bases; unmatched junction nucleotides: 4. The CDR3 runs 12 residues. CDR3 coding DNA: TGTGCCAGCAGTGCCAGGGGGAGCGGCTACACCTTC. As protein: CASSARGSGYTF. The entire variable domain, with the rest obtained from reference TRBV2 and TRBJ1-2, is as follows: EPEVTQTPSHQVTQMGQEVILRCVPISNHLYFYWYRQILGQKVEFLVSFYNNEISEKSEIFDDQFSVERPDGSNFTLKIRSTKLEDSAMYFCASSARGSGYTFGSGTRLTVV.

V usage is TRBV4-1 and J usage is TRBJ2-7; possibly TRBD2 for D (6 bases). CDR1 MGHRA and CDR2 YSYEKL come from the germline V gene. The CDR3 loop spans 18 amino acids. Trimming stripped 0 bases from V and 4 bases from J, with 22 bases between. The CDR3: CASSQERIGTAQYYEQYF. The CDR3 nucleotides are TGCGCCAGCAGCCAAGAACGGATCGGGACTGCCCAATATTACGAGCAGTACTTC.

The chain is built from TRBV7-9 and TRBJ2-5; possible D gene TRBD1, 6 bases. The CDR3 is 14 amino acids. CDR1 and CDR2 from the germline V gene are SEHNR and FQNEAQ (reference sequence). V was clipped by 6 bases and J by 4 bases, with 15 bases between them. This CDR3 is CASSKTGTLETQYF. DNA for the CDR3: TGTGCCAGCAGTAAGACAGGAACCTTAGAGACCCAGTACTTC.

This sequence joins TRBV3-1 (or the pseudogene TRBV3-2) and TRBJ2-6; D remains ambiguous. Germline loops: CDR1 LGHDT, CDR2 YNNKEL (reference sequence). CDR3 length equals 15 residues. V dropped 1 base and J dropped 4 bases, with 8 bases sitting between them. In DNA, the CDR3 is TGTGCCAGCAGCCAAGGGTCCAGAGGGGCCAACGTCCTGACTTTC. Amino acids: CASSQGSRGANVLTF.

V and J are TRBV12-3 or TRBV12-4 and TRBJ1-1, with a possible D match to TRBD1 (6 bases). Trimming pared 5 bases from V and 8 bases from J, leaving 12 bases between. The CDR3 has 12 residues. The CDR3: CASSTGTREAFF. The CDR3, as DNA: TGTGCCAGCAGTACCGGGACACGGGAAGCTTTCTTT.

This chain uses TRBV4-2 with TRBJ2-7; D is perhaps TRBD2 (6 bases). Germline CDR1 and CDR2: LGHNA and YNFKEQ. The CDR3 extends over 14 amino acids. Trimming took 4 bases from V and 2 from J, leaving 12 bases between them. CDR3 sequence (DNA): TGTGCCAGCAGCCCCCCTGGAGGGGCCTACGAGCAGTACTTC. This sequence encodes CASSPPGGAYEQYF.

V is TRBV7-2 and J is TRBJ1-2, with 7 bases fitting TRBD1. The CDR3 has 15 amino acids. Germline CDR1 is SGHTA and CDR2 is FQGNSA. The ends lost 5 bases at V and 5 bases at J; junction bases unmatched: 11. CDR3 sequence reads: CASSTYRDRDYGYTF. The CDR3 nucleotides read TGTGCCAGCAGCACGTACCGGGACAGAGATTATGGCTACACCTTC.